The 20 T cell receptor beta chains below come from one sample, sequenced in a study of blood T cell repertoires in COVID-19. Produced via immunoSEQ multiplex PCR; TCRdb's table is partial and in-frame only. The sample yields tens of thousands of clones, 80% seen once. The sequenced material came from peripheral blood. The receptors stem from a woman in her 70s with acute or convalescent COVID-19.

This clone was recorded once. The V and J genes are TRBV12-5 and TRBJ1-1; D perhaps matches TRBD1 (5 bases). The V end lost 5 bases, the J end lost 8 bases, and 12 bases lay between the germline ends. CDR1 LGHNT and CDR2 FRNRAP come from the germline V gene. CDR3 length: 12 residues. The DNA for the CDR3 is TGTGCTAGTGGTCCCTCGGACATAGAAGCTTTCTTT. It is translated as CASGPSDIEAFF.

The chain employs TRBV19 and TRBJ2-3; 7 bases fit TRBD2. Germline CDR1 and CDR2: LNHDA and SQIVND (reference sequence). V lost 4 bases to trimming and J lost 1 base; unmatched junction nucleotides: 2. The CDR3 consists of 14 residues. The DNA for the CDR3 is TGTGCCAGTAGTAGCGGGGGAGGCACAGATACGCAGTATTTT. Its translation is CASSSGGGTDTQYF.

The chain recombines TRBV4-1 with TRBJ1-1; D uncertain. This CDR3 is built from 14 residues. Trimming took off 2 bases at V and 1 base at J, with 8 bases between the two ends. Germline V gene sequence: CDR1 MGHRA, CDR2 YSYEKL. In DNA, the CDR3 is TGCGCCAGCAGCCAACGGTACAGGAACACTGAAGCTTTCTTT. It specifies CASSQRYRNTEAFF.

J is TRBJ2-7 and V is TRBV5-4, with TRBD1 identical over 10 bases. The CDR3 spans 15 residues. V lost 4 bases, J lost 2 bases, and 6 bases stayed unmatched. The germline gives CDR1 SGHNT, CDR2 YYREEE (reference sequence). CDR3 DNA sequence: TGTGCCAGCAGCGATAGGGACAGGGGAGCCTACGAGCAGTACTTC. Amino acid sequence: CASSDRDRGAYEQYF.

With respect to this clone: One end of the junction varies from germline; a read error may be responsible. The genes are TRBV7-7 and TRBJ2-1; 13 nucleotides align to TRBD2. The CDR3 extends over 18 amino acids. The germline V gene encodes CDR1 SSHAT and CDR2 FNYEAQ (reference sequence). CDR3 loop: CASSLLAGGTSSYNEQFF. The CDR3, as DNA: TGTGCTAGCAGCTTACTAGCGGGGGGGACGAGCTCCTACAATGAGCAGTTCTTC.

For the CDR3, the DNA is TGTGCCAGCAGCTCGGTTTGGACAGGGAATACTGAAGCTTTCTTT. Amino acids: CASSSVWTGNTEAFF. V and J are TRBV25-1 and TRBJ1-1; TRBD1 matches 8 bases. Germline V gene data show CDR1 as MGHDK and CDR2 as SYGVNS. J gave up 5 bases and V 6 bases, and 11 bases lay outside the gene matches. CDR3 length: 15 amino acids.

V and J are TRBV5-8 and TRBJ1-4; D gene uncertain. This CDR3 has 16 amino acids. With 4 bases removed from V and 1 base from J, the gap between germline ends came to 14 bases. CDR1 and CDR2 from the germline V gene are SGHTS and YDEGEE. The DNA for the CDR3 is TGTGCCAGCAGCATAAGCGGAAGGGTAACTAATGAAAAACTGTTTTTT. Protein: CASSISGRVTNEKLFF. Looking up the rest from reference TRBV5-8 and TRBJ1-4 gives the full variable domain: EAGVTQSPTHLIKTRGQQATLRCSPISGHTSVYWYQQALGLGLQFLLWYDEGEERNRGNFPPRFSGRQFPNYSSELNVNALELEDSALYLCASSISGRVTNEKLFFGSGTQLSVL.

A word on this clone: The junction departs from the called germline gene at one end, perhaps through a read error. Other DNA sequences of this sample code for an identical CDR3. This rearrangement joins TRBV6-2 or TRBV6-3 to TRBJ1-1, with a tentative D call TRBD1 (6 bases). Germline CDR1 is MNHEY and CDR2 is SVGEGT. The CDR3 length is 15 residues. This chain's CDR3 is CASSYSAGVRTEAFF. In DNA form, the CDR3 reads TGTGCCAGCAGTTACTCAGCAGGGGTTCGGACTGAAGCCTTCTTT.

V is TRBV5-1 and J is TRBJ2-7, with D unresolved. The CDR3 extends over 17 amino acids. Trimming took off 1 base at V and 2 bases at J, with 19 bases between the two ends. The V gene's germline CDR1 is SGHRS and CDR2 YFSETQ. CDR3 in amino acids: CASSLFFMAAKTYEQYF. CDR3 in DNA: TGCGCCAGCAGCTTGTTTTTCATGGCAGCGAAGACCTACGAGCAGTACTTC. Drawing the rest from reference TRBV5-1 and TRBJ2-7, the complete variable domain is KAGVTQTPRYLIKTRGQQVTLSCSPISGHRSVSWYQQTPGQGLQFLFEYFSETQRNKGNFPGRFSGRQFSNSRSEMNVSTLELGDSALYLCASSLFFMAAKTYEQYFGPGTRLTVT.

CDR3 residues: CASVTPGQASYEQYF. The CDR3 DNA is TGTGCCAGCGTAACTCCGGGACAGGCCTCCTACGAGCAGTACTTC. The chain combines TRBV7-7 with TRBJ2-7; 8 bases agree with TRBD1. This CDR3 comprises 15 residues. CDR1 SSHAT and CDR2 FNYEAQ come from the germline V gene (reference sequence). V lost 8 bases, J lost 0 bases, and 9 bases stayed unmatched.

The chain joins TRBV6-2 or TRBV6-3 to TRBJ2-5, with D possibly being TRBD1 (6 bases). Germline assignment: CDR1 MNHEY and CDR2 SVGEGT. The CDR3 runs 14 residues. Trimming removed 4 bases at V and 0 bases at J, with 9 bases between. The CDR3 sequence: CASSFRDNQETQYF. The CDR3 region has the DNA TGTGCCAGCAGTTTCCGGGACAACCAAGAGACCCAGTACTTC.

The count of this clone is one. The chain couples TRBV5-4 to TRBJ2-3; weak D call: TRBD2 (7 bases). Germline V gene sequence: CDR1 SGHNT, CDR2 YYREEE (reference sequence). Trimming pared 2 bases from V and 2 bases from J, leaving 15 bases between. This CDR3 has 16 residues. The CDR3 is CASSFGLAGATDTQYF. The CDR3 DNA sequence: TGTGCCAGCAGCTTTGGGTTGGCGGGGGCCACAGATACGCAGTATTTT.

This chain connects TRBV2 to TRBJ1-1; maybe TRBD1 (5 bases). This CDR3 region has 14 residues. Germline V lookup: CDR1 SNHLY, CDR2 FYNNEI. V lost 4 bases and J lost 0, with 9 bases in between. This CDR3 reads CASSVRGMNTEAFF. Written as DNA, the CDR3 is TGTGCCAGCAGTGTTCGGGGGATGAACACTGAAGCTTTCTTT.

The V and J genes are TRBV19 and TRBJ1-2; 10 nucleotides agree with TRBD1. The V gene end was trimmed by 8 bases and the J gene end by 7 bases; junction bases not matched to a gene: 7. The germline CDR1 and CDR2 sequences are LNHDA and SQIVND (reference sequence). This CDR3 is 13 amino acids long. The CDR3 DNA follows: TGTGCCAGTTCTCGACAGGGGGCGGCTGGCTACACCTTC. Translation gives CASSRQGAAGYTF.

V and J are TRBV5-8 and TRBJ1-3; D possibly corresponds to TRBD1 (6 bases). CDR1 SGHTS and CDR2 YDEGEE come from the germline V gene. Trimming removed 1 base from V and 0 bases from J, with 11 bases in between. This CDR3 region has 16 residues. CDR3 coding DNA: TGTGCCAGCAGCTTGTGGGCAGGGGTCTCTGGAAACACCATATATTTT. It specifies CASSLWAGVSGNTIYF.

The chain uses TRBV6-5 and TRBJ1-1; D possibly corresponds to TRBD1 (5 bases). CDR3 size: 14 residues. Between the trimmed V and J ends, which lost 0 bases and 4 bases, there was a span of 9 bases. CDR1 is MNHEY, CDR2 SVGAGI, per germline. The CDR3 reads CASSYSSGGTEAFF. The CDR3 DNA follows: TGTGCCAGCAGTTACTCTTCGGGGGGCACTGAAGCTTTCTTT.

This chain uses TRBV6-5 with TRBJ1-2; 7 nucleotides align to TRBD1. Germline V gene lookup returns CDR1 MNHEY and CDR2 SVGAGI. The CDR3 consists of 14 residues. V trimming: 1 base; J trimming: 6 bases; junction bases outside the gene matches: 5. The chain's CDR3 is CASSYLQGSDGYTF. DNA for the CDR3: TGTGCCAGCAGTTACTTACAGGGGAGTGATGGCTACACCTTC.

The chain is built from TRBV4-3 and TRBJ1-2; perhaps TRBD1 as D (5 bases). CDR3 length: 15 residues. Trimming removed 0 bases at V and 4 bases at J, with 12 bases between. Germline V gene data show CDR1 as LGHNA and CDR2 as YSLEER. The CDR3 reads CASSQDRPGIYGYTF. The CDR3 DNA is TGCGCCAGCAGCCAAGATAGGCCAGGGATCTATGGCTACACCTTC.

The genes are TRBV9 and TRBJ1-2; D possibly corresponds to TRBD1 (5 bases). Germline CDR1 is SGDLS and CDR2 is YYNGEE. Trimming took off 0 bases at V and 3 bases at J, with 6 bases between the two ends. The CDR3 is 13 residues long. CDR3 sequence: CASSVEGYYGYTF. In DNA, the CDR3 is TGTGCCAGCAGCGTAGAGGGGTACTATGGCTACACCTTC.

A few counts support this clone. V is TRBV7-2 and J is TRBJ2-7; 15 nucleotides match TRBD2. CDR1 and CDR2 from the germline V gene are SGHTA and FQGNSA. This CDR3 has 18 residues. V dropped 6 bases and J dropped 3; count of bases not matched to a gene: 12. DNA of the CDR3: TGTGCCAGCAGTTACCCGGGGACTAGCGGGGGGCTCAACTACGAGCAGTACTTC. It yields the protein CASSYPGTSGGLNYEQYF.